This TCR beta chain was identified in a study of blood T cell repertoires in COVID-19. On the study more broadly: Samples representing acute and convalescent COVID-19 were sourced from the United States, Italy and Spain. T cells, B-cell-depleted T cells, or PBMCs supplied cDNA or gDNA.

Authors' analysis steps: From reference gene primer amplification, estimates of nucleated cell counts were derived. The assay was immunoSEQ multiplex PCR, and TCRdb's table has in-frame clones only and misses some. The DNA gave D and trimming, while V, J and clone size come from that table. Of approximately 50,000 clones listed, over 70% are singletons. Germline V gene lookup returns CDR1 MNHEY and CDR2 SMNVEV (reference sequence). This CDR3 is 14 amino acids long. V was shortened by 6 bases and J by 7 bases, with 13 bases between the two germline ends. The clonotype comes from a human donor in a cohort sampled during active COVID-19. Sequencing used peripheral blood. The chain is built from TRBV27 and TRBJ1-6; D remains ambiguous. The CDR3 DNA sequence: TGTGCCAGCAGCCTCAGGACTTCCAATTCACCCCTCCACTTT. It is translated as CASSLRTSNSPLHF.